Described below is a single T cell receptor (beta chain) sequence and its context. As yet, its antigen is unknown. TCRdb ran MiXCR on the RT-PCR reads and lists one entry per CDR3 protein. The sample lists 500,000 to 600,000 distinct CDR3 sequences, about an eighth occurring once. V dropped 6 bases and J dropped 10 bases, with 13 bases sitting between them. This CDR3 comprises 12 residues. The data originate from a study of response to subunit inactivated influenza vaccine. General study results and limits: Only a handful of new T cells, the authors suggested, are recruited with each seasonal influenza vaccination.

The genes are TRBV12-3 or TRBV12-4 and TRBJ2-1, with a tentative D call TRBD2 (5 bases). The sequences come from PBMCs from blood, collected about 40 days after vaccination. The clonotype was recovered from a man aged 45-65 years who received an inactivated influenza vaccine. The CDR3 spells CASRDVGEEQFF. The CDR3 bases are TGTGCCAGCAGAGATGTCGGGGAGGAGCAGTTCTTC.